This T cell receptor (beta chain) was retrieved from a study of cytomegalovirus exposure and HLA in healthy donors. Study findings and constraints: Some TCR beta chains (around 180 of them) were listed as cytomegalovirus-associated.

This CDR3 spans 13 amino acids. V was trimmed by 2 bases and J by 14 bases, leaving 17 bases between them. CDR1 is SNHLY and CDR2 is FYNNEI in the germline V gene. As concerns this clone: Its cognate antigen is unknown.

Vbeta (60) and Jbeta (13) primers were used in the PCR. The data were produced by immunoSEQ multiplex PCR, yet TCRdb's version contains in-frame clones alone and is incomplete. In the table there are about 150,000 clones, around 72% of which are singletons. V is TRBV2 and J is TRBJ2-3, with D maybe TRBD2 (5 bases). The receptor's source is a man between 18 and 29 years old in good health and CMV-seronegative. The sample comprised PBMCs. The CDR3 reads CASSEPTTTPRYF. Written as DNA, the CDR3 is TGTGCCAGCAGTGAACCGACGACTACCCCCCGGTATTTT.